The 9 T cell receptor beta chains below were found in one sample sequenced in a study of Tregs in tolerant kidney transplant recipients. TCRdb's table, derived via immunoSEQ multiplex PCR, lists solely in-frame clones and lacks some. Of more than 60,000 clones listed, about 89% are singletons. The sequencing used CD4+ T cells from blood, collected before the transplant. These receptors were obtained from a human donor who received a combined kidney and bone marrow transplant.

J is TRBJ2-7 and V is TRBV7-2; 11 nucleotides agree with TRBD2. Germline loops: CDR1 SGHTA, CDR2 FQGNSA. V lost 5 bases to trimming and J lost 1 base; unmatched junction nucleotides: 4. This CDR3 has 15 residues. In DNA form, the CDR3 reads TGTGCCAGCAGCCTGACTAGCGGGGAGTCCTACGAGCAGTACTTC. Translated, it gives CASSLTSGESYEQYF.

The gene calls are TRBV2 and TRBJ1-2; TRBD1 agrees at 9 bases. CDR3 length: 14 residues. V shed 6 bases, J shed 4 bases, and the junction held 6 bases outside the gene matches. Germline V gene lookup returns CDR1 SNHLY and CDR2 FYNNEI. The CDR3, as DNA: TGTGCCAGCAGACCAGGACAGGGGATCTATGGCTACACCTTC. Translation: CASRPGQGIYGYTF.

The chain couples TRBV6-1 to TRBJ2-7; D may be TRBD1 (6 bases). The germline V gene has CDR1 MNHNS and CDR2 SASEGT. This CDR3 spans 15 amino acids. Deletions cut 6 bases from V and 6 bases from J, with 21 bases between. Here the CDR3 reads CASRGLQGSTVEQYF. Here the CDR3 DNA reads TGTGCCAGCAGGGGTCTACAGGGTAGCACAGTCGAGCAGTACTTC.

The genes are TRBV27 and TRBJ2-3, with a weak D call TRBD2 (7 bases). CDR1 and CDR2 (germline): MNHEY, SMNVEV (reference sequence). Trimming pared 6 bases from V and 6 bases from J, leaving 19 bases between. This CDR3 has 15 amino acids. CDR3 in amino acids: CASSLWGGRSDTQYF. CDR3 DNA: TGTGCCAGCAGCCTGTGGGGGGGGCGATCCGATACGCAGTATTTT.

The chain has TRBV6-6 and TRBJ2-2, with D perhaps TRBD2 (5 bases). V was pared by 6 bases and J by 4 bases, with 9 bases between. Germline V gene lookup returns CDR1 MNHNY and CDR2 SVGAGI (reference sequence). The CDR3 sequence is 13 residues long. CDR3 DNA: TGTGCCAGCAGACTAGGATCCACCGGGGAGCTGTTTTTT. Protein product: CASRLGSTGELFF.

With regard to this clone: The identical CDR3 is also encoded by other nucleotide sequences in the sample. V and J are TRBV5-1 and TRBJ2-2, with 9 bases matching TRBD1. The V gene end was trimmed by 2 bases and the J gene end by 3 bases; junction bases not matched to a gene: 5. CDR1 and CDR2 (germline): SGHRS, YFSETQ. The CDR3 extends over 16 amino acids. The CDR3: CASSFQGQGDTGELFF. Here the CDR3 DNA reads TGCGCCAGCAGCTTTCAGGGACAGGGAGACACCGGGGAGCTGTTTTTT.

The chain couples TRBV27 to TRBJ2-1, with TRBD2 matching over 7 bases. Trimming took 5 bases from V and 6 from J; bases not matched to a gene: 10. There are 15 residues in the CDR3. The V gene's germline CDR1 is MNHEY and CDR2 SMNVEV (reference sequence). In DNA form, the CDR3 reads TGTGCCAGCAGTAAGGGACTATCAGAGGTCAATGAGCAGTTCTTC. Translated: CASSKGLSEVNEQFF.

The chain employs TRBV2 and TRBJ2-3; D is undetermined. CDR1 and CDR2 (germline): SNHLY, FYNNEI. This CDR3 spans 15 amino acids. Trimming stripped 2 bases from V and 0 bases from J, with 9 bases between. CDR3 in amino acids: CASSERGISTDTQYF. For the CDR3, the DNA is TGTGCCAGCAGTGAACGCGGAATTAGCACAGATACGCAGTATTTT.

V gene TRBV4-2 combines with J gene TRBJ1-4, with D possibly TRBD1 on 6 matching bases. CDR1 and CDR2 from the germline V gene are LGHNA and YNFKEQ. The CDR3 is made up of 18 amino acids. Trimming removed 4 bases at V and 3 bases at J, with 21 bases between. The CDR3 reads CASSPGTGGRVANEKLFF. As DNA, the CDR3 is TGTGCCAGCAGCCCGGGGACCGGGGGGCGGGTGGCTAATGAAAAACTGTTTTTT.